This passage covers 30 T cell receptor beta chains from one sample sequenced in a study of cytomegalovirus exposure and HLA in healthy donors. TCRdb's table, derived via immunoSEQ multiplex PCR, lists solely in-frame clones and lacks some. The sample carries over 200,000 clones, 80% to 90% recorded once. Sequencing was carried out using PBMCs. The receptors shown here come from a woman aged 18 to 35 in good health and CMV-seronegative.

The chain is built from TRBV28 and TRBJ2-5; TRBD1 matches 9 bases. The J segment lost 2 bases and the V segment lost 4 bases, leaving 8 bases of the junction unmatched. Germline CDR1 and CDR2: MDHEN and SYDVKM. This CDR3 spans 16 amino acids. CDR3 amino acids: CASSSRQGDPQETQYF. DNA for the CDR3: TGTGCCAGCAGTTCCCGACAGGGGGATCCGCAAGAGACCCAGTACTTC.

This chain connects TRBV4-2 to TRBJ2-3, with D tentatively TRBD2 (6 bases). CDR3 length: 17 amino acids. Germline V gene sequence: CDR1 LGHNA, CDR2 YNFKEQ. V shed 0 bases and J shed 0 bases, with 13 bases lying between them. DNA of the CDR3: TGTGCCAGCAGCCAAGATTGGGTAGCGGCTAGCACAGATACGCAGTATTTT. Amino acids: CASSQDWVAASTDTQYF.

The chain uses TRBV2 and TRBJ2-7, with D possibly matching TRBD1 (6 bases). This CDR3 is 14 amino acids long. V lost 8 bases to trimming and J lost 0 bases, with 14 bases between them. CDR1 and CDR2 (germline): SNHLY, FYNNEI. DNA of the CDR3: TGTGCCAGCGAGGGGGTTACCGACTCCTACGAGCAGTACTTC. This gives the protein CASEGVTDSYEQYF.

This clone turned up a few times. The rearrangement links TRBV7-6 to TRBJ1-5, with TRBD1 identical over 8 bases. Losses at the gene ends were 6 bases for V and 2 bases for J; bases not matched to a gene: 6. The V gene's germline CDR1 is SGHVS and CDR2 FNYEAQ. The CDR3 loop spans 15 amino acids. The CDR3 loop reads CASSSGGGRNQPQHF. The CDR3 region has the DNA TGTGCCAGCAGTTCAGGGGGCGGTCGCAATCAGCCCCAGCATTTT.

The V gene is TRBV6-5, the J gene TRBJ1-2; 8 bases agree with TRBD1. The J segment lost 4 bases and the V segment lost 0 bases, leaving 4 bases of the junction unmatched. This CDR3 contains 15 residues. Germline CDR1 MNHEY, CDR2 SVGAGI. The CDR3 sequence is CASSYSGTGAYGYTF. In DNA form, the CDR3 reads TGTGCCAGCAGTTACTCCGGGACAGGAGCCTATGGCTACACCTTC.

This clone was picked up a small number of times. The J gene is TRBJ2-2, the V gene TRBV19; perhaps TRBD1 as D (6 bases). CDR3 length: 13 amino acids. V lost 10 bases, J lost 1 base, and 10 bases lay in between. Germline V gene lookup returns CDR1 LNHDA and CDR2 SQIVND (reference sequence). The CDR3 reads CATATGNTGELFF. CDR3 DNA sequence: TGTGCCACCGCGACAGGGAACACCGGGGAGCTGTTTTTT.

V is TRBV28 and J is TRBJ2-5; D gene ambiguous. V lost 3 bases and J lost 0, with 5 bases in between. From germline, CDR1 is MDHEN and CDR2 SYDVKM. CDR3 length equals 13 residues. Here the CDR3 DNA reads TGTGCCAGCAGTTTCCGGGACCAAGAGACCCAGTACTTC. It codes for CASSFRDQETQYF. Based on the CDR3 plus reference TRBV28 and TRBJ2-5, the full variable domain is DVKVTQSSRYLVKRTGEKVFLECVQDMDHENMFWYRQDPGLGLRLIYFSYDVKMKEKGDIPEGYSVSREKKERFSLILESASTNQTSMYLCASSFRDQETQYFGPGTRLLVL.

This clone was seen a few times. The CDR3 protein is CASSWGSGSIDTGELFF. In nucleotides, the CDR3 is TGTGCCAGCAGCTGGGGTAGCGGGAGTATCGACACCGGGGAGCTGTTTTTT. The rearrangement links TRBV7-2 to TRBJ2-2; 9 positions agree with TRBD2. V lost 4 bases to trimming and J lost 3 bases; unmatched junction nucleotides: 9. The V gene's germline CDR1 is SGHTA and CDR2 FQGNSA. The CDR3 is 17 amino acids.

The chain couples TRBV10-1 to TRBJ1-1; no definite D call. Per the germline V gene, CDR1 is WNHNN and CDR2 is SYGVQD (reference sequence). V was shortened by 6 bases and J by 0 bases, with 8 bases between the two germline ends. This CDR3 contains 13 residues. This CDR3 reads CASRQLLNTEAFF. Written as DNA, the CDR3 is TGCGCCAGCAGACAGCTATTGAACACTGAAGCTTTCTTT.

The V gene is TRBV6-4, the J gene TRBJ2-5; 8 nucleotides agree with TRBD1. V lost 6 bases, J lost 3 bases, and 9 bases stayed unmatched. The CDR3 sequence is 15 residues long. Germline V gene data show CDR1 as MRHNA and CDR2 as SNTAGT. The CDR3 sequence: CASSHQGANKETQYF. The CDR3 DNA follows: TGTGCCAGCAGCCATCAGGGGGCCAACAAAGAGACCCAGTACTTC.

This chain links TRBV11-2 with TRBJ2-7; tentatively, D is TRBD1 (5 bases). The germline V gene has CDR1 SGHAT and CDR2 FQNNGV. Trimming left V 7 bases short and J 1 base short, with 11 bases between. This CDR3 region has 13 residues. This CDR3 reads CASTIDSSYEQYF. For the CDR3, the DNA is TGTGCCAGCACCATCGACAGTTCCTACGAGCAGTACTTC.

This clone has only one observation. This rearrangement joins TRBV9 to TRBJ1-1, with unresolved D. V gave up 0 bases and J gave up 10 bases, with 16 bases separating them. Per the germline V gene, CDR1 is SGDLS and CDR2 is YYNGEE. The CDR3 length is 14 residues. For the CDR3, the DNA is TGTGCCAGCAGCGTAGGAGCGGAAGGAGGTAGAGCTTTCTTT. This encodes CASSVGAEGGRAFF. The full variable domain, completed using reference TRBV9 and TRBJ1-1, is DSGVTQTPKHLITATGQRVTLRCSPRSGDLSVYWYQQSLDQGLQFLIQYYNGEERAKGNILERFSAQQFPDLHSELNLSSLELGDSALYFCASSVGAEGGRAFFGQGTRLTVV.

The CDR3 DNA reads TGTGCCATCAGTGACAAATTAAGCGGGGGGGTTGGAGATGAGCAGTTCTTC. It encodes CAISDKLSGGVGDEQFF. The V call is TRBV10-3, the J call TRBJ2-1, with 10 bases matching TRBD2. Germline V CDR1 and CDR2: ENHRY, SYGVKD. The CDR3 totals 17 residues. The V segment lost 3 bases and the J segment 8 bases; nucleotides outside the gene matches: 13.

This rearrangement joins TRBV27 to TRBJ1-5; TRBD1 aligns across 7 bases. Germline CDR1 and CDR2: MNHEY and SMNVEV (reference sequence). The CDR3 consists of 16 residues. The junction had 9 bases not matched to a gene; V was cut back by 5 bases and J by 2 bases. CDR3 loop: CASSPTRQGGNQPQHF. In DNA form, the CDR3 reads TGTGCCAGCAGTCCGACTCGACAGGGAGGCAATCAGCCCCAGCATTTT.

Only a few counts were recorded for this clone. This CDR3 reads CASSTIAGGKNEQFF. CDR3 nucleotides: TGTGCCAGCAGCACGATAGCGGGAGGGAAAAATGAGCAGTTCTTC. V is TRBV21-1 and J is TRBJ2-1; the table's D call, TRBD2, has no DNA check behind it. TRBV21-1 is described as a pseudogene. The CDR3 has 15 amino acids.

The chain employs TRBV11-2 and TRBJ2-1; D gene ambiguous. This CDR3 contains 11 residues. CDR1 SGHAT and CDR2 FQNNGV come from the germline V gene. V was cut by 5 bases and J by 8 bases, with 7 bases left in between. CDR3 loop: CASSPVYEQFF. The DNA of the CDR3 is TGTGCCAGCAGCCCGGTTTATGAGCAGTTCTTC.

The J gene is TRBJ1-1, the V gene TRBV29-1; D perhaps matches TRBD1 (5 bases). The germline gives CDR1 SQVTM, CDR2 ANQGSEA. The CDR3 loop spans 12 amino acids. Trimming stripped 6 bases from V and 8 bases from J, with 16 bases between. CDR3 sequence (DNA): TGCAGCGTCGGGACTTGGATCAGAGAAGCTTTCTTT. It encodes CSVGTWIREAFF. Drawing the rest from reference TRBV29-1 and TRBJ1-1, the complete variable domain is SAVISQKPSRDICQRGTSLTIQCQVDSQVTMMFWYRQQPGQSLTLIATANQGSEATYESGFVIDKFPISRPNLTFSTLTVSNMSPEDSSIYLCSVGTWIREAFFGQGTRLTVV.

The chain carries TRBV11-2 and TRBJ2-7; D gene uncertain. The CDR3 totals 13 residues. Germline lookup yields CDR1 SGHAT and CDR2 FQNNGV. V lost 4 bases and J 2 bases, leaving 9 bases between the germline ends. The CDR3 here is CASSSGSAYEQYF. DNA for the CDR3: TGTGCCAGCAGCTCCGGGTCGGCCTACGAGCAGTACTTC.

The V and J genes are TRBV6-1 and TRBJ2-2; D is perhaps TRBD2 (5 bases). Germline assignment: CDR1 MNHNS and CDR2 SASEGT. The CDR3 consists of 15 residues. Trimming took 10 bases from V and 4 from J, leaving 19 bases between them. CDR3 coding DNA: TGTGCCACCGAAAGGTATCGGGCGGGCACCGGGGAGCTGTTTTTT. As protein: CATERYRAGTGELFF.

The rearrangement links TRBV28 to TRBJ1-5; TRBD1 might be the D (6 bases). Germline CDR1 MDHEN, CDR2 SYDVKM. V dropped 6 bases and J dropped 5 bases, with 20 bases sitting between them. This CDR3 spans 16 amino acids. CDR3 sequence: CASSLDTGNLYQPQHF. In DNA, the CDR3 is TGTGCCAGCAGCCTTGACACAGGGAATCTATATCAGCCCCAGCATTTT. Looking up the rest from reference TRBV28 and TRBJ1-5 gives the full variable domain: DVKVTQSSRYLVKRTGEKVFLECVQDMDHENMFWYRQDPGLGLRLIYFSYDVKMKEKGDIPEGYSVSREKKERFSLILESASTNQTSMYLCASSLDTGNLYQPQHFGDGTRLSIL.

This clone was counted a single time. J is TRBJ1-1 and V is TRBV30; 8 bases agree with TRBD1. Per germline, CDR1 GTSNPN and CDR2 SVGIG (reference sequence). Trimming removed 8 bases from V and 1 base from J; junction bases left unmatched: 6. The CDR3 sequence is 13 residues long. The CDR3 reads CARRGQGNTEAFF. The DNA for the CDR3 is TGTGCCCGACGTGGACAGGGGAACACTGAAGCTTTCTTT.

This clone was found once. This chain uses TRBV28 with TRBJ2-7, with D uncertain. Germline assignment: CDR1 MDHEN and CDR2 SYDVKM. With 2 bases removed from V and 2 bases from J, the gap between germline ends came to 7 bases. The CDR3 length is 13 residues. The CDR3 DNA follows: TGTGCCAGCAGTTTAAGGCTAGCCTACGAGCAGTACTTC. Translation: CASSLRLAYEQYF.

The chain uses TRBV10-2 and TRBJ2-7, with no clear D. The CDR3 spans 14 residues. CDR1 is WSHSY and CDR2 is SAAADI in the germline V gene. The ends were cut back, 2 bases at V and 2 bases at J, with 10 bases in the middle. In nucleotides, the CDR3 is TGCGCCAGCAGTGAGGCGCCGGTAACCTACGAGCAGTACTTC. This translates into CASSEAPVTYEQYF.

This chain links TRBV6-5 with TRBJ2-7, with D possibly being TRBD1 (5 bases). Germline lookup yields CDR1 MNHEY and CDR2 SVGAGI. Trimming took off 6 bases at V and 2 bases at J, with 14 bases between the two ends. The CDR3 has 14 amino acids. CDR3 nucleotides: TGTGCCAGCAGCCTCAGGGTTCCCCCCTACGAGCAGTACTTC. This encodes CASSLRVPPYEQYF.

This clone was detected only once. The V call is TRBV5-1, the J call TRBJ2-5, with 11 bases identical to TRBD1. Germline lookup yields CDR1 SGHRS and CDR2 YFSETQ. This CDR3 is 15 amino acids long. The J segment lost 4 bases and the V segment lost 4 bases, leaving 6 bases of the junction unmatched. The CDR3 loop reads CASSRRTGGLETQYF. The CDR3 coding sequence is TGCGCCAGCAGCCGCCGGACAGGGGGCTTAGAGACCCAGTACTTC.

Here the CDR3 reads CASSHPGTSGSVEQFF. The CDR3 nucleotides are TGTGCCAGCAGCCACCCCGGGACTAGCGGGAGTGTCGAGCAGTTCTTC. The V call is TRBV7-8, the J call TRBJ2-1; the match to TRBD2 covers 14 bases. CDR1 SGHVS and CDR2 FQNEAQ come from the germline V gene. The V segment lost 5 bases and the J segment 10 bases; nucleotides outside the gene matches: 10. The CDR3 length is 16 residues. Full variable domain (outside the CDR3, taken from reference TRBV7-8 and TRBJ2-1): GAGVSQSPRYKVAKRGQDVALRCDPISGHVSLFWYQQALGQGPEFLTYFQNEAQLDKSGLPSDRFFAERPEGSVSTLKIQRTQQEDSAVYLCASSHPGTSGSVEQFFGPGTRLTVL.

CDR3 nucleotides: TGCGCCAGCAGCCTGGCCCCAGGGGTGGGCTACGAGCAGTACTTC. The encoded protein is CASSLAPGVGYEQYF. The J gene is TRBJ2-7, the V gene TRBV5-1, with D possibly matching TRBD1 (6 bases). Trimming removed 4 bases from V and 3 bases from J, with 17 bases in between. Germline CDR1 is SGHRS and CDR2 is YFSETQ. This CDR3 spans 15 amino acids.

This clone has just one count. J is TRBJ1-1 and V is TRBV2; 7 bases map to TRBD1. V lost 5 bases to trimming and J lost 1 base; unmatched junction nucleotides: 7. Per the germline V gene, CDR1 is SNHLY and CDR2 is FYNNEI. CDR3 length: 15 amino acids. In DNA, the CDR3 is TGTGCCAGCAGTAAAGGGGGCGCAGGGAACACTGAAGCTTTCTTT. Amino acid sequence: CASSKGGAGNTEAFF.

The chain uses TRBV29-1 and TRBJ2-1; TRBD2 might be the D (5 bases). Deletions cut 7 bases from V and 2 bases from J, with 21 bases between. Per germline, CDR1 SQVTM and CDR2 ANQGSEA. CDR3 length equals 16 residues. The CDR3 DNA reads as TGCAGCGCCGTCCCCCCACTAGAAGGGACCTACAATGAGCAGTTCTTC. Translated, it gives CSAVPPLEGTYNEQFF.

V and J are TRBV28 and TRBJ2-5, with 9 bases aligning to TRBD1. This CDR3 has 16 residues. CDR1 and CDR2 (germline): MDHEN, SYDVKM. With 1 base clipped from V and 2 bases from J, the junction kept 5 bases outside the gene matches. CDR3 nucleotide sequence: TGTGCCAGCAGTTTATACGGGACAGGGACACAAGAGACCCAGTACTTC. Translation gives CASSLYGTGTQETQYF.